The 14 T cell receptor beta chains in this list originate from one sample, sequenced in a study of OX40 agonist ivuxolimab in advanced cancers. Sequenced by immunoSEQ multiplex PCR; TCRdb stores in-frame clones only, minus some. The sample holds tens of thousands of clones, more than 65% seen once. The starting material was CD4+ or CD8+ T cells sorted from blood, obtained in a trial of the OX40 agonist ivuxolimab. These receptors originate from an adult with an advanced solid tumor such as melanoma, head and neck, liver or kidney cancer.

V is TRBV29-1 and J is TRBJ2-1, with D tentatively TRBD1 or TRBD2 (6 bases each). Per the germline V gene, CDR1 is SQVTM and CDR2 is ANQGSEA. With 8 bases removed from V and 2 bases from J, the gap between germline ends came to 13 bases. The CDR3 length is 13 residues. The CDR3 spells CSRTGGPYNEQFF. The CDR3 nucleotides are TGCAGCCGTACCGGGGGCCCCTACAATGAGCAGTTCTTC.

This clone appeared a single time. The V gene is TRBV9, the J gene TRBJ2-6; no clear D gene. The CDR3 has 12 amino acids. Per germline, CDR1 SGDLS and CDR2 YYNGEE. Trimming stripped 4 bases from V and 3 bases from J, with 2 bases between. The CDR3 region has the DNA TGTGCCAGCAGCCTTGGGGCCAACGTCCTGACTTTC. It encodes CASSLGANVLTF.

The genes are TRBV6-1 and TRBJ1-2; 9 positions match TRBD1. The V gene's germline CDR1 is MNHNS and CDR2 SASEGT. Unmatched junction bases numbered 6, after V lost 5 bases and J lost 2 bases. The CDR3 loop spans 15 amino acids. CDR3 protein: CASSTDRGLNYGYTF. In nucleotides, the CDR3 is TGTGCCAGCAGTACAGACAGGGGGTTGAACTATGGCTACACCTTC.

The chain recombines TRBV6-5 with TRBJ1-5, with 12 bases matching TRBD1. V was clipped by 4 bases and J by 6 bases; unmatched bases: 4. Germline V gives CDR1 MNHEY, CDR2 SVGAGI. The CDR3 covers 15 residues. This CDR3 is CASSSGTGGFQPQHF. The CDR3 DNA is TGTGCCAGCAGTTCCGGGACAGGGGGCTTTCAGCCCCAGCATTTT.

The V gene is TRBV7-9, the J gene TRBJ2-5; D may be TRBD1 or TRBD2 (5 bases each). Germline CDR1 and CDR2: SEHNR and FQNEAQ (reference sequence). This CDR3 has 15 residues. The germline V and J ends were trimmed by 5 bases and 1 base, with 14 bases remaining between them. The DNA of the CDR3 is TGTGCCAGCAGCCCCCCGGGACCGATCCAAGAGACCCAGTACTTC. Translated, it gives CASSPPGPIQETQYF.

This chain uses TRBV15 with TRBJ1-4, with D perhaps matching TRBD1 (5 bases). Trimming pared 3 bases from V and 4 bases from J, leaving 9 bases between. Per germline, CDR1 LNHNV and CDR2 YYDKDF (reference sequence). There are 14 residues in the CDR3. The DNA of the CDR3 is TGTGCCACCAGCAGGCGACAGATTAATGAAAAACTGTTTTTT. Encoded protein: CATSRRQINEKLFF.

The chain carries TRBV25-1 and TRBJ1-2, with TRBD1 identical over 8 bases. Trimming cost V 8 bases and J 5 bases; bases outside gene matches: 7. This CDR3 contains 13 residues. In germline, CDR1 is MGHDK, CDR2 SYGVNS. The CDR3 spells CASGTGGGYGYTF. For the CDR3, the DNA is TGTGCCAGCGGCACAGGGGGAGGGTATGGCTACACCTTC.

The rearrangement uses TRBV13 and TRBJ2-1; D perhaps matches TRBD2 (6 bases). V was cut by 2 bases and J by 7 bases, with 6 bases left in between. Germline assignment: CDR1 PRHDT and CDR2 FYEKMQ (reference sequence). This CDR3 is 12 amino acids long. The CDR3 coding sequence is TGTGCCAGCAGCTTACGGGGGAATGAGCAGTTCTTC. As protein: CASSLRGNEQFF.

The rearrangement links TRBV27 to TRBJ2-5; TRBD2 agrees at 7 bases. Per the germline V gene, CDR1 is MNHEY and CDR2 is SMNVEV (reference sequence). The CDR3 is 14 amino acids. V dropped 6 bases and J dropped 5; count of bases not matched to a gene: 9. The CDR3 spells CASRQISGAETQYF. As DNA, the CDR3 is TGTGCCAGCAGACAGATAAGCGGGGCGGAGACCCAGTACTTC.

The chain joins TRBV6-4 to TRBJ1-2; D is undetermined. Trimming left V 3 bases short and J 4 bases short, with 6 bases between. The CDR3 is made up of 12 amino acids. Looked up from germline, CDR1 is MRHNA and CDR2 is SNTAGT. As DNA, the CDR3 is TGTGCCAGCAGTGAAATTCGCTATGGCTACACCTTC. Protein: CASSEIRYGYTF.

V gene TRBV7-9 combines with J gene TRBJ1-5, with 8 bases lining up with TRBD1. The ends lost 4 bases at V and 3 bases at J; junction bases unmatched: 5. Germline V CDR1 and CDR2: SEHNR, FQNEAQ (reference sequence). The CDR3 length is 15 residues. CDR3 protein: CASSSGTGNNQPQHF. The CDR3 nucleotides are TGTGCCAGCAGCTCCGGGACAGGCAACAATCAGCCCCAGCATTTT.

The rearrangement links TRBV6-5 to TRBJ1-6; TRBD1 is a possible D gene (6 bases). The CDR3 sequence is 16 residues long. V dropped 1 base and J dropped 2 bases, with 9 bases sitting between them. CDR1 MNHEY and CDR2 SVGAGI come from the germline V gene. The CDR3 spells CASSYLGGAYNSPLHF. As DNA, the CDR3 is TGTGCCAGCAGTTACTTAGGGGGTGCCTATAATTCACCCCTCCACTTT.

V gene TRBV29-1 combines with J gene TRBJ2-7; D may be TRBD2 (5 bases). The CDR3 covers 12 residues. Germline values: CDR1 SQVTM, CDR2 ANQGSEA. V lost 4 bases and J lost 5, with 12 bases in between. CDR3 bases: TGCAGCGTTGGTTCCGCGGGCCACGAGCAGTACTTC. Amino acids: CSVGSAGHEQYF.

This rearrangement joins TRBV11-2 to TRBJ2-2, with D uncertain. This CDR3 region has 14 residues. Germline V gives CDR1 SGHAT, CDR2 FQNNGV. V gave up 1 base and J gave up 0 bases, with 3 bases separating them. The CDR3 DNA is TGTGCCAGCAGCTTAGGTGCGAACACCGGGGAGCTGTTTTTT. Residues: CASSLGANTGELFF.